The 15 T cell receptor beta chains listed next were all sequenced from one sample in a study of cytomegalovirus exposure and HLA in healthy donors. 60 Vbeta and 13 Jbeta primers were used in PCR. Only in-frame clones appear in the TCRdb table, and some are missing; sequencing was by immunoSEQ multiplex PCR. The sample gives about 140,000 clones, approximately 83% of which show up once; 4.1% is in the top ten. Material: PBMCs. These receptors were collected from a man aged 35 to 55 in good health and CMV-seropositive.

A few counts support this clone. V gene TRBV5-1 combines with J gene TRBJ2-3; 11 bases align to TRBD2. V was clipped by 4 bases and J by 5 bases; unmatched bases: 12. This CDR3 has 17 residues. Germline V lookup: CDR1 SGHRS, CDR2 YFSETQ. CDR3 nucleotide sequence: TGCGCCAGCAGCCCAGGTGTTAGCGGGGGGGCAGGAGATACGCAGTATTTT. Translated: CASSPGVSGGAGDTQYF.

V and J are TRBV2 and TRBJ1-4; 7 nucleotides line up with TRBD1. CDR3 length equals 15 residues. CDR1 is SNHLY, CDR2 FYNNEI, per germline. The V segment lost 6 bases and the J segment 8 bases; nucleotides outside the gene matches: 12. This CDR3 reads CASRPRQGFREKLFF. The CDR3 coding sequence is TGTGCCAGCAGGCCAAGACAGGGTTTCCGCGAAAAACTGTTTTTT.

This clone was counted between two and nine times. This sequence joins TRBV5-1 and TRBJ2-1, with 9 bases lining up with TRBD2. The J segment lost 7 bases and the V segment lost 1 base, leaving 6 bases of the junction unmatched. The germline V gene encodes CDR1 SGHRS and CDR2 YFSETQ. This CDR3 has 15 amino acids. The CDR3 loop is CASSLLAGLVNEQFF. The CDR3 DNA is TGCGCCAGCAGCTTGCTAGCGGGATTAGTGAATGAGCAGTTCTTC.

The genes are TRBV19 and TRBJ2-7, with 8 positions matching TRBD2. The CDR3 covers 15 residues. The trim removed 5 bases at V and 0 bases at J, leaving 6 bases unmatched. CDR1 is LNHDA and CDR2 is SQIVND in the germline V gene (reference sequence). CDR3 coding DNA: TGTGCCAGTAGTGGGCCGGGACTAGGCTCCTACGAGCAGTACTTC. Its translation: CASSGPGLGSYEQYF.

This clone was counted a single time. The chain uses TRBV27 and TRBJ2-7, with TRBD1 matching 8 bases. CDR1 is MNHEY and CDR2 is SMNVEV in the germline V gene (reference sequence). This CDR3 is 16 amino acids long. Trimming removed 6 bases from V and 5 bases from J; junction bases left unmatched: 15. The CDR3 nucleotides read TGTGCCAGCAGAAGTTCCCCGGACAGGGAACATCACGAGCAGTACTTC. This encodes CASRSSPDREHHEQYF.

This chain joins TRBV5-4 and TRBJ1-6; the D is unclear. V was pared by 4 bases and J by 7 bases, with 15 bases between. The CDR3 length is 15 residues. CDR1 is SGHNT, CDR2 YYREEE, per germline (reference sequence). In nucleotides, the CDR3 is TGTGCCAGCAGCCAACGGGTGGGAGGAAATTCACCCCTCCACTTT. This encodes CASSQRVGGNSPLHF.

This rearrangement joins TRBV6-5 to TRBJ2-7; TRBD2 is a possible D gene (5 bases). Germline V gene data show CDR1 as MNHEY and CDR2 as SVGAGI. CDR3 length equals 13 residues. V lost 6 bases, J lost 4 bases, and 13 bases lay in between. The CDR3 nucleotides are TGTGCCAGCAGACCCGGAGGCAGGTACGAGCAGTACTTC. This encodes CASRPGGRYEQYF.

The chain carries TRBV30 and TRBJ1-6; D perhaps matches TRBD1 (5 bases). The CDR3 length is 19 residues. Trimming left V 5 bases short and J 3 bases short, with 26 bases between. The germline gives CDR1 GTSNPN, CDR2 SVGIG (reference sequence). As DNA, the CDR3 is TGTGCCTGGGGTCTAAGTAGTGGGGCCCCGGGAGGCTATAATTCACCCCTCCACTTT. Residues: CAWGLSSGAPGGYNSPLHF.

Comment on this clone: The germline gene is not matched at one end of the junction; a read error may be the cause. The rearrangement uses TRBV7-9 and TRBJ1-1, with 7 bases fitting TRBD1. CDR3 size: 14 residues. Germline V gene data show CDR1 as SEHNR and CDR2 as FQNEAQ (reference sequence). The CDR3 reads CSSSFTGVNTEAFF. The CDR3 DNA is TGTTCCAGCAGCTTCACAGGGGTGAACACTGAAGCTTTCTTT.

In its sample, this clone was seen a few times. J is TRBJ1-2 and V is TRBV5-6, with 7 bases fitting TRBD1. CDR1 SGHDT and CDR2 YYEEEE come from the germline V gene. The CDR3 contains 14 residues. After removal of 3 bases from V and 4 bases from J, the junction contained 6 bases not matched to a gene. CDR3 residues: CASSSGGITYGYTF. In nucleotides, the CDR3 is TGTGCCAGCAGCTCAGGGGGGATAACCTATGGCTACACCTTC. The variable domain in full, with the rest retrieved from reference TRBV5-6 and TRBJ1-2, is DAGVTQSPTHLIKTRGQQVTLRCSPKSGHDTVSWYQQALGQGPQFIFQYYEEEERQRGNFPDRFSGHQFPNYSSELNVNALLLGDSALYLCASSSGGITYGYTFGSGTRLTVV.

The V gene is TRBV11-2, the J gene TRBJ2-5; D is uncertain. The DNA end is more similar to TRBJ2-7, so the J call may be wrong. The CDR3 runs to 13 residues. The germline V gene encodes CDR1 SGHAT and CDR2 FQNNGV. As DNA, the CDR3 is TGTGCCAGCAGCTTAGAGTTTCGGTTCGAGCAGTACTTC. It encodes CASSLEFRFEQYF.

The chain couples TRBV19 to TRBJ1-2, with 8 bases matching TRBD1. The CDR3 spans 13 residues. Germline V gene data show CDR1 as LNHDA and CDR2 as SQIVND (reference sequence). The J segment lost 4 bases and the V segment lost 4 bases, leaving 2 bases of the junction unmatched. The CDR3 DNA is TGTGCCAGTAGTAGACAGGGGACCTATGGCTACACCTTC. Translation gives CASSRQGTYGYTF.

This clone was seen more than once but under ten times. The rearrangement joins TRBV30 to TRBJ2-5, with 8 bases matching TRBD2. The CDR3 extends over 14 amino acids. The V gene's germline CDR1 is GTSNPN and CDR2 SVGIG (reference sequence). Germline trimming cut 2 bases from V and 7 bases from J; bases unmatched to any gene: 9. CDR3 in amino acids: CAWSTGGAGGTQYF. As DNA, the CDR3 is TGTGCCTGGAGTACGGGAGGGGCCGGTGGGACCCAGTACTTC.

The gene calls are TRBV4-3 and TRBJ1-6; D is unresolved. The CDR3 covers 16 residues. V dropped 0 bases and J dropped 3 bases, with 9 bases sitting between them. Germline CDR1 and CDR2: LGHNA and YSLEER. The DNA for the CDR3 is TGCGCCAGCAGCCAAGATCGGCGGGGCTATAATTCACCCCTCCACTTT. Translating gives CASSQDRRGYNSPLHF.

This clone occurred a few times. The chain employs TRBV2 and TRBJ1-2, with 10 bases aligning to TRBD1. Germline CDR1 SNHLY, CDR2 FYNNEI. J was trimmed by 2 bases and V by 5 bases; bases with no gene match: 8. The CDR3 runs 16 residues. CDR3 loop: CASSRPGTGENYGYTF. The CDR3 nucleotides are TGTGCCAGCAGTCGTCCCGGGACAGGGGAGAACTATGGCTACACCTTC.